This T cell receptor beta chain comes out of a study of identical twins. Overall study findings and caveats: Fewer insertions characterized abundant cord blood beta clonotypes, whereas memory repertoires showed none.

TCRdb independently ran MiXCR on the 5' RACE reads; one entry per CDR3 protein. The table records more than 250,000 distinct CDR3 sequences, less than 9% of them present only once. The sample holds many counts of this clonotype. Its cognate antigen is unknown. The CDR3 is 12 residues long. From germline, CDR1 is LNHDA and CDR2 SQIVND (reference sequence). Trimming removed 2 bases from V and 5 bases from J, with 4 bases in between. The same data also contributed to another study, on yellow fever vaccine responses in identical twins.

This chain joins TRBV19 and TRBJ1-5; D uncertain. The sequence came from a woman between 18 and 29 years old in good health. The sample consisted of memory (CD45RO+) T cells sorted from blood. CDR3 region: CASSIIHQPQHF. For the CDR3, the DNA is TGTGCCAGTAGTATAATACATCAGCCCCAGCATTTT.